This is a list of T cell receptor beta chains from one sample in a study of identical twins. TCRdb passed the 5' RACE reads through MiXCR, listing each CDR3 protein once. The table lists 500,000 to 550,000 distinct CDR3 sequences, approximately 20% of them singletons. Another study also made use of these data, one on yellow fever vaccine responses in identical twins.

The sample was CD4+ T cells sorted from blood. The receptors derive from a woman under 30 in good health. Each CDR3 is given with its conserved first and last residue. The order of the fields is D gene, CDR3 length, J gene, clone size, V gene, CDR3 protein, CDR3 DNA. D genes are given only for firm matches. The size of a clone is reported for some rows only, either as once, few or many, or as a class for expanded clones.

-	13	TRBJ1-4	-	TRBV18	CASSPTRNEKLFF	TGTGCCAGCTCACCTACCCGGAATGAAAAACTGTTTTTT
-	11	TRBJ2-7	-	TRBV12-3/TRBV12-4	CASSSLYERYF	TGTGCCAGCAGTTCACTCTACGAGCGGTACTTC
TRBD2	18	TRBJ2-5	-	TRBV5-1	CASSTSGTSGGARGTQYF	TGCGCCAGCAGCACCAGTGGGACTAGCGGGGGGGCCCGGGGGACCCAGTACTTC
-	14	TRBJ1-1	few	TRBV20-1	CSASGPFMNTEAFF	TGCAGTGCTTCGGGGCCCTTCATGAACACTGAAGCTTTCTTT
-	16	TRBJ2-1	-	TRBV6-1	CASSNGHPGYIAEQFF	TGTGCCAGCAGCAACGGACACCCTGGATATATCGCTGAGCAGTTCTTC
-	14	TRBJ2-2	few	TRBV3-1	CASSQDVGPGELFF	TGTGCCAGCAGCCAAGACGTGGGCCCCGGGGAGCTGTTTTTT
-	16	TRBJ2-1	-	TRBV9	CASSVEGGGLFYEQFF	TGTGCCAGCAGCGTAGAGGGGGGGGGCCTTTTTTATGAGCAGTTCTTC
-	12	TRBJ2-5	few	TRBV29-1	CSVQEYQETQYF	TGCAGCGTTCAGGAGTACCAAGAGACCCAGTACTTC
-	16	TRBJ2-3	-	TRBV12-3/TRBV12-4	CASSSTRTPSTDTQYF	TGTGCCAGCAGTTCAACTAGAACCCCTAGCACAGATACGCAGTATTTT
-	13	TRBJ1-5	many	TRBV3-1	CASSFAENQPQHF	TGTGCCAGCAGCTTCGCAGAGAATCAGCCCCAGCATTTT
-	15	TRBJ2-7	-	TRBV3-1	CASSRRDSASYEQYF	TGTGCCAGCAGCCGAAGGGATAGCGCCTCCTACGAGCAGTACTTC
-	15	TRBJ1-1	-	TRBV18	CASSPPEGGNTEAFF	TGTGCCAGCTCACCACCGGAGGGTGGGAACACTGAAGCTTTCTTT
TRBD2	14	TRBJ2-2	few	TRBV5-1	CASSQGLATGELFF	TGCGCCAGCAGCCAGGGACTAGCAACCGGGGAGCTGTTTTTT
-	11	TRBJ2-7	few	TRBV29-1	CSVESASFQYF	TGCAGCGTTGAGTCGGCGTCTTTTCAGTACTTC